This record looks at one TCR beta chain sequence and its context. No antigen is known for it. The source of the sample is a study of CD4 T cells in relation to SARS-CoV-2 and coronaviruses. Germline loops: CDR1 MNHEY, CDR2 SVGEGT. The CDR3 has 12 residues. Trimming left V 6 bases short and J 0 bases short, with 6 bases between. Sorted naive or memory CD4+ cells met CEF peptides for over eight days. Naive and memory CD4+ T cells were cultured with CEF, then survey-sequenced. Clones were read by immunoSEQ multiplex PCR, and TCRdb kept only the in-frame ones, dropping some. In the table there are some 30,000 clones, around three quarters of which are singletons.

The sequencing sample was made of memory CD4+ T cells from PBMCs, cultured in vitro. The clonotype comes from an adult with COVID-19. The V gene is TRBV6-2 or TRBV6-3, the J gene TRBJ2-7; D gene ambiguous. This CDR3 is CASSSDSYEQYF. The CDR3 nucleotides read TGTGCCAGCAGCTCCGACTCCTACGAGCAGTACTTC.